This passage covers 15 T cell receptor beta chains from one sample sequenced in a study of CD8+CD57+ T cells in acquired aplastic anemia. Profiling that covered TCR beta VDJ and CDR3 relied on genomic DNA as its template. TCRdb recomputed calls from the reads with MiXCR, one row per CDR3 protein. This table holds over 150,000 distinct CDR3 sequences, 71% found once. Previously, flow cytometry had revealed CD8+CD57+ cell expansion in the patients chosen for sequencing. The sequenced material came from sorted CD4+, CD8+, or CD8+CD57+ T cells (not recorded which) from PBMCs. Source of these receptors: a human donor with aplastic anemia.

This clonotype has a single count. V is TRBV7-6 and J is TRBJ2-1; 15 bases line up with TRBD2. The CDR3 is 17 amino acids. The J segment lost 6 bases and the V segment lost 4 bases, leaving 7 bases of the junction unmatched. Germline CDR1 is SGHVS and CDR2 is FNYEAQ. In DNA, the CDR3 is TGTGCCAGCAGCTCACCGGGACTAGCGGGAGGTGTCAATGAGCAGTTCTTC. It yields the protein CASSSPGLAGGVNEQFF.

The chain combines TRBV20-1 with TRBJ2-7; 10 bases match TRBD2. Germline-derived CDR1 and CDR2 are DFQATT and SNEGSKA (reference sequence). After removal of 5 bases from V and 7 bases from J, the junction contained 14 bases not matched to a gene. The CDR3 is 15 amino acids. CDR3 sequence reads: CSAHLSGGDYNEQYF. The CDR3 DNA reads as TGCAGTGCTCACTTGAGCGGGGGGGACTACAATGAGCAGTACTTC.

The chain is built from TRBV2 and TRBJ1-6; D is undetermined. The germline V gene encodes CDR1 SNHLY and CDR2 FYNNEI. The germline V and J ends were trimmed by 5 bases and 4 bases, with 12 bases remaining between them. There are 15 residues in the CDR3. The CDR3 sequence is CASSNSGDYNSPLHF. The DNA for the CDR3 is TGTGCCAGCAGTAACAGTGGAGATTATAATTCACCCCTCCACTTT.

V gene TRBV25-1 combines with J gene TRBJ1-5; weak D call: TRBD1 (5 bases). Trimming shortened V by 10 bases and J by 2 bases, and 15 bases separated the two germline ends. The CDR3 runs 14 residues. Germline V lookup: CDR1 MGHDK, CDR2 SYGVNS. The CDR3 reads CATPGGNGNQPQHF. The DNA for the CDR3 is TGTGCCACCCCCGGGGGGAATGGCAATCAGCCCCAGCATTTT.

The chain recombines TRBV7-2 with TRBJ1-6; TRBD1 agrees at 8 bases. V was clipped by 4 bases and J by 9 bases; unmatched bases: 5. Germline V gene data show CDR1 as SGHTA and CDR2 as FQGNSA. CDR3 size: 14 residues. CDR3 residues: CASSSGTGRSPLHF. The CDR3 DNA reads as TGTGCCAGCAGCTCCGGGACAGGACGTTCACCCCTCCACTTT.

J is TRBJ2-2 and V is TRBV24-1; D not resolved. The CDR3 has 14 amino acids. Germline V gene lookup returns CDR1 KGHDR and CDR2 SFDVKD. Trimming removed 0 bases from V and 3 bases from J, with 4 bases in between. The DNA of the CDR3 is TGTGCCACCAGTGATTTGCGGGACACCGGGGAGCTGTTTTTT. Protein sequence: CATSDLRDTGELFF.

CDR3 in amino acids: CASSALGQRPYEQYF. The CDR3 DNA reads TGTGCCAGCAGCGCGTTAGGACAGCGCCCCTACGAGCAGTACTTC. The V call is TRBV11-3, the J call TRBJ2-7; tentative D call: TRBD1 (6 bases). The ends were cut back, 5 bases at V and 2 bases at J, with 16 bases in the middle. CDR1 and CDR2 from the germline V gene are SGHNT and YENEEA. This CDR3 region has 15 residues.

The rearrangement uses TRBV7-9 and TRBJ1-4; possibly TRBD1 for D (5 bases). The CDR3 loop spans 14 amino acids. The V end lost 3 bases, the J end lost 4 bases, and 9 bases lay between the germline ends. From germline, CDR1 is SEHNR and CDR2 FQNEAQ (reference sequence). The CDR3 coding sequence is TGTGCCAGCAGCTTCTTCCAGGGTAATGAAAAACTGTTTTTT. This gives the protein CASSFFQGNEKLFF.

This clonotype was counted between two and nine times. The gene calls are TRBV20-1 and TRBJ2-1, with D possibly being TRBD2 (6 bases). This CDR3 has 13 residues. Germline V gene data show CDR1 as DFQATT and CDR2 as SNEGSKA (reference sequence). The germline V and J ends were trimmed by 8 bases and 0 bases, with 11 bases remaining between them. CDR3 residues: CSTTTSSYNEQFF. The CDR3 region has the DNA TGCAGTACCACGACTAGCTCCTACAATGAGCAGTTCTTC.

CDR3 amino acids: CASTHSGTGAYEQYF. DNA of the CDR3: TGTGCCAGCACCCACTCCGGGACAGGGGCCTACGAGCAGTACTTC. The chain couples TRBV25-1 to TRBJ2-7; 10 nucleotides line up with TRBD1. The V and J ends lost 7 bases and 2 bases, in that order; junction bases with no gene match: 8. Germline assignment: CDR1 MGHDK and CDR2 SYGVNS. The CDR3 sequence is 15 residues long.

This chain uses TRBV4-1 with TRBJ2-5; 8 bases agree with TRBD1. The V and J ends lost 5 bases and 4 bases, in that order; junction bases with no gene match: 15. Germline CDR1 is MGHRA and CDR2 is YSYEKL. The CDR3 extends over 17 amino acids. The DNA of the CDR3 is TGCGCCAGCAGCAACCCCCCGGGACAGGAGGGGCGAGAGACCCAGTACTTC. It translates to CASSNPPGQEGRETQYF.

This clonotype appeared a single time. The V call is TRBV20-1, the J call TRBJ2-7, with D possibly TRBD2 on 6 matching bases. With 1 base removed from V and 6 bases from J, the gap between germline ends came to 16 bases. Germline CDR1 DFQATT, CDR2 SNEGSKA (reference sequence). CDR3 size: 14 residues. CDR3 region: CSARVLPGTGEQYF. The CDR3 nucleotides are TGCAGTGCTAGAGTCCTCCCGGGGACTGGCGAGCAGTACTTC.

This rearrangement joins TRBV7-3 to TRBJ2-5; perhaps D is TRBD1 or TRBD2 (7 bases each). The CDR3 runs to 14 residues. Deletions cut 5 bases from V and 4 bases from J, with 14 bases between. The germline V gene encodes CDR1 SGHTA and CDR2 FQGTGA. The CDR3 DNA reads TGTGCCAGCAGCCGCAGCAGGGGGGGAGAGACCCAGTACTTC. Translation: CASSRSRGGETQYF.

This clonotype was recorded at least ten times. The chain has TRBV4-1 and TRBJ1-5; TRBD1 matches 8 bases. V was clipped by 4 bases and J by 5 bases; unmatched bases: 7. CDR3 size: 15 residues. CDR1 is MGHRA and CDR2 is YSYEKL in the germline V gene. CDR3 in amino acids: CASSPYGTGHQPQHF. The CDR3 nucleotides read TGCGCCAGCAGCCCCTACGGGACAGGACATCAGCCCCAGCATTTT.

This chain uses TRBV14 with TRBJ2-5; D tentatively fits TRBD1 or TRBD2 (6 bases each). Germline CDR1 is SGHDN and CDR2 is FVKESK. The CDR3 runs 13 residues. Trimming removed 5 bases from V and 7 bases from J, with 14 bases in between. The CDR3 spells CASSDGKGGTQYF. DNA of the CDR3: TGTGCCAGCAGCGATGGGAAGGGGGGGACCCAGTACTTC.